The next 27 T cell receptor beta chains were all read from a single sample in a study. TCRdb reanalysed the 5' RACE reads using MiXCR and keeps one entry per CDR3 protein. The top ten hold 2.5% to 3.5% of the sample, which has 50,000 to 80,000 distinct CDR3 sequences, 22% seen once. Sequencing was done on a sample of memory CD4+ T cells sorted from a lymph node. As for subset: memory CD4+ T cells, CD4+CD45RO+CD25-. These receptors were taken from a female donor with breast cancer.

CDR3: CASSLHRERGTEAFF. Written as DNA, the CDR3 is TGTGCCAGCAGTTTGCACAGAGAAAGGGGCACTGAAGCTTTCTTT. The chain has TRBV28 and TRBJ1-1; weak D call: TRBD1 (5 bases). Germline CDR1 is MDHEN and CDR2 is SYDVKM. CDR3 length equals 15 residues. Trimming left V 3 bases short and J 4 bases short, with 15 bases between.

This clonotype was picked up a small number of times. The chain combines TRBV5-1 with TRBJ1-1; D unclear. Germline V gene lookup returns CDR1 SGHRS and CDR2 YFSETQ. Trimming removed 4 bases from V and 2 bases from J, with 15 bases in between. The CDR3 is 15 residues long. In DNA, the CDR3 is TGCGCCAGCAGCGAGACCAGACGGGCAAACACTGAAGCTTTCTTT. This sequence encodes CASSETRRANTEAFF.

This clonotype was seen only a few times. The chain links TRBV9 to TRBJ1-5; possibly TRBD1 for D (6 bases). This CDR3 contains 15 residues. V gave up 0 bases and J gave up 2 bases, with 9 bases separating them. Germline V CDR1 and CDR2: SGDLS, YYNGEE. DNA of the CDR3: TGTGCCAGCAGCGTAGGGGGGGCCGGCAATCAGCCCCAGCATTTT. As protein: CASSVGGAGNQPQHF.

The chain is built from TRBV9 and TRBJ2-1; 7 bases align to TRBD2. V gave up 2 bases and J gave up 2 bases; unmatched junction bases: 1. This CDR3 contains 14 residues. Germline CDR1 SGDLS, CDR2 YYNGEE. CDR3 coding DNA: TGTGCCAGCAGCGTGAGCGGGACCTACAATGAGCAGTTCTTC. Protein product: CASSVSGTYNEQFF. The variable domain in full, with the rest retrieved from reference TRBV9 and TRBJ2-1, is DSGVTQTPKHLITATGQRVTLRCSPRSGDLSVYWYQQSLDQGLQFLIQYYNGEERAKGNILERFSAQQFPDLHSELNLSSLELGDSALYFCASSVSGTYNEQFFGPGTRLTVL.

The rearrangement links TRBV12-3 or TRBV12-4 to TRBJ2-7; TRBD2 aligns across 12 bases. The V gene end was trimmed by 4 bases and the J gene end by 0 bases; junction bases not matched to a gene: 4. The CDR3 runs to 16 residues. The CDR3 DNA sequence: TGTGCCAGCAGTTCCGGACTAGCGGGGAGCTCCTACGAGCAGTACTTC. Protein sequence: CASSSGLAGSSYEQYF.

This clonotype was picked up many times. The CDR3 loop reads CASSYYRPLSNQPQHF. In DNA form, the CDR3 reads TGTGCCAGCAGTTACTACAGACCTCTTAGCAATCAGCCCCAGCATTTT. The chain recombines TRBV6-2 or TRBV6-3 with TRBJ1-5; D call uncertain. CDR3 length: 16 residues. V was cut by 1 base and J by 0 bases, with 10 bases left in between. The V gene's germline CDR1 is MNHEY and CDR2 SVGEGT.

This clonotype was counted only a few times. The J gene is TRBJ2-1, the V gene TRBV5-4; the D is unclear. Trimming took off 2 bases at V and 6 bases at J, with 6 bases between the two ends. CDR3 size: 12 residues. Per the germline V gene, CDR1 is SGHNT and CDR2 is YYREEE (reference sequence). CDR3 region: CASSFGVNEQFF. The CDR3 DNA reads TGTGCCAGCAGCTTCGGAGTCAATGAGCAGTTCTTC.

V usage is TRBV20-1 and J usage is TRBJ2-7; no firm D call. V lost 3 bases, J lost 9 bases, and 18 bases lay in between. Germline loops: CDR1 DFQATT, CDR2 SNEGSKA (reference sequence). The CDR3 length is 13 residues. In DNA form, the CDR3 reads TGCAGTGCTAGTAAACCGGGTACATTGGGGCAGTACTTC. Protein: CSASKPGTLGQYF.

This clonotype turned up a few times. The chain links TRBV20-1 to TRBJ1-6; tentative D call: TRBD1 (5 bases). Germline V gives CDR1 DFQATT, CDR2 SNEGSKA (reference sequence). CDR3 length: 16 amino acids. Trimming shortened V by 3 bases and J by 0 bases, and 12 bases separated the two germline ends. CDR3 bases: TGCAGTGCTAGGGTAGGGGCCAGCTCCTATAATTCACCCCTCCACTTT. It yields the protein CSARVGASSYNSPLHF.

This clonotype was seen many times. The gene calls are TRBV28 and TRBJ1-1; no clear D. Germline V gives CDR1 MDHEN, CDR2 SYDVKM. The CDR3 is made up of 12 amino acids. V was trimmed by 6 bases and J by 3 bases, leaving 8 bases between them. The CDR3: CASSPSHTEAFF. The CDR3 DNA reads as TGTGCCAGCAGCCCGTCGCACACTGAAGCTTTCTTT. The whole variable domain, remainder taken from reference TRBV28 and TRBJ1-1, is DVKVTQSSRYLVKRTGEKVFLECVQDMDHENMFWYRQDPGLGLRLIYFSYDVKMKEKGDIPEGYSVSREKKERFSLILESASTNQTSMYLCASSPSHTEAFFGQGTRLTVV.

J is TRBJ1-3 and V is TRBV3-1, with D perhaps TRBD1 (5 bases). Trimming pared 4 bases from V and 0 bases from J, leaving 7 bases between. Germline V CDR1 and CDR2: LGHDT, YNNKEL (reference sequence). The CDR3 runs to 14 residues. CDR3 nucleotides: TGTGCCAGCAGCCCGACAGTCTCTGGAAACACCATATATTTT. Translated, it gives CASSPTVSGNTIYF.

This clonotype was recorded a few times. The CDR3 DNA reads as TGTGCCAGCAGCTCCCTCATGACTAGCGTAACGACGGAGCAGTACTTC. Protein: CASSSLMTSVTTEQYF. The chain recombines TRBV7-2 with TRBJ2-7; TRBD2 matches at 8 bases. The germline V gene has CDR1 SGHTA and CDR2 FQGNSA. V trimming: 4 bases; J trimming: 7 bases; junction bases outside the gene matches: 15. The CDR3 has 16 residues.

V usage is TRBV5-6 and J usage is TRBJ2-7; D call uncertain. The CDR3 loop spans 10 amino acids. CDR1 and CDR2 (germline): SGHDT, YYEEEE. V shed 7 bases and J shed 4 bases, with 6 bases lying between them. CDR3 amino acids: CASGTYEQYF. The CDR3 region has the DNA TGTGCCAGCGGCACTTACGAGCAGTACTTC.

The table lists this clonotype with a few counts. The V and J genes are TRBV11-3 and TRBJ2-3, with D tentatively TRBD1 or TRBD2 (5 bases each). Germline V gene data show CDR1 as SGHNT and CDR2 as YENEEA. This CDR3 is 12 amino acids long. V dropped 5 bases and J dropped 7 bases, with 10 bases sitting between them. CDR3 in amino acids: CASSHEGYTQYF. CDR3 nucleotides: TGTGCCAGCAGCCATGAGGGGTATACGCAGTATTTT.

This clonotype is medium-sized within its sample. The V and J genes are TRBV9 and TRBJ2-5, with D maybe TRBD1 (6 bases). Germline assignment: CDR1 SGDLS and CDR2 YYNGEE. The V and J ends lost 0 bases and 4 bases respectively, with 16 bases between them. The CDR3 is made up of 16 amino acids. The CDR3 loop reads CASSVAVGARGETQYF. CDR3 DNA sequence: TGTGCCAGCAGCGTAGCGGTGGGGGCTCGGGGAGAGACCCAGTACTTC.

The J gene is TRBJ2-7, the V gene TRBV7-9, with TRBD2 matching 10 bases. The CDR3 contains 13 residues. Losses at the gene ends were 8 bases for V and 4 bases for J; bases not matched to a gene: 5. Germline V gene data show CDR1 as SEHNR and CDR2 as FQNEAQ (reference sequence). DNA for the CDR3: TGTGCCAGCGGGGTAGCGGGAGGATACGAGCAGTACTTC. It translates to CASGVAGGYEQYF.

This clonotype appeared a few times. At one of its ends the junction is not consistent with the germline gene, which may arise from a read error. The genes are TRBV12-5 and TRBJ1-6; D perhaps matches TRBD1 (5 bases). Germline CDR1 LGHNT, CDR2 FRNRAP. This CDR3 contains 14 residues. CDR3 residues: CASGAGTGYSPLYF. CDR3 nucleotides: TGTGCTAGTGGCGCGGGGACGGGGTATTCACCCCTCTACTTT.

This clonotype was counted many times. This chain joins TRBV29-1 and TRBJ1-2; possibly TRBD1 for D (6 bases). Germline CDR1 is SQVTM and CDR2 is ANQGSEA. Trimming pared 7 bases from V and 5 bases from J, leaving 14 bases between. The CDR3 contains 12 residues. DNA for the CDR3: TGCAGCGAATACAGGGAGGGGTATGGCTACACCTTC. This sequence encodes CSEYREGYGYTF.

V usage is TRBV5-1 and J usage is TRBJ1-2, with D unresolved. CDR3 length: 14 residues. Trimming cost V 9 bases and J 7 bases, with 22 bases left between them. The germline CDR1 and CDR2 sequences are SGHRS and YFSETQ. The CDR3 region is CAISPGPLVRGYTF. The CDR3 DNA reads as TGCGCCATCTCCCCAGGTCCCCTTGTTCGTGGCTACACCTTC.

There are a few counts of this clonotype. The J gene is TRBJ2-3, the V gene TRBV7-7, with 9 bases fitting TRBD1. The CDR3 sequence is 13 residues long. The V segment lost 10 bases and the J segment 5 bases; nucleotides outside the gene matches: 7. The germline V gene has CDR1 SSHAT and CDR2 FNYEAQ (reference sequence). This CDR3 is CATGGTGKDTQYF. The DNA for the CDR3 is TGTGCCACCGGGGGGACAGGGAAAGATACGCAGTATTTT. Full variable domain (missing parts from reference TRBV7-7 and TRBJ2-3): GAGVSQSPRYKVTKRGQDVTLRCDPISSHATLYWYQQALGQGPEFLTYFNYEAQPDKSGLPSDRFSAERPEGSISTLTIQRTEQRDSAMYRCATGGTGKDTQYFGPGTRLTVL.

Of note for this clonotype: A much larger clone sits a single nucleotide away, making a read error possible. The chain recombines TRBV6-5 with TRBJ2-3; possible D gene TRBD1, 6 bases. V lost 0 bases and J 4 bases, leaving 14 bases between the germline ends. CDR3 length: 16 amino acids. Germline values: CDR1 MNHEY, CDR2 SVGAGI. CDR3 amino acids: CASSYSESTGSDTQYF. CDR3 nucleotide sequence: TGTGCCAGCAGTTACTCGGAGTCCACAGGGTCAGATACGCAGTATTTT.

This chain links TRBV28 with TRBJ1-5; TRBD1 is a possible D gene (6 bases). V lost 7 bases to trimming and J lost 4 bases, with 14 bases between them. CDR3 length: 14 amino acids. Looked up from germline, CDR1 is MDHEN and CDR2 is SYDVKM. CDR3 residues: CASTGALSNQPQHF. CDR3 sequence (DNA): TGTGCCAGCACGGGGGCCCTTTCTAATCAGCCCCAGCATTTT.

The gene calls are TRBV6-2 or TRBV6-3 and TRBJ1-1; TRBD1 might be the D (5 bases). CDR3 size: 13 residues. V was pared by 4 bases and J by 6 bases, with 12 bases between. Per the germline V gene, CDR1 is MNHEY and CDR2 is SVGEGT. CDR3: CASSWGRDAEAFF. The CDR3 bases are TGTGCCAGCAGTTGGGGAAGGGACGCTGAAGCTTTCTTT.

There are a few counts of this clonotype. The CDR3 sequence is CASSLGSGQQETQYF. Here the CDR3 DNA reads TGTGCCAGCAGCTTAGGCTCGGGACAGCAAGAGACCCAGTACTTC. This chain links TRBV7-9 with TRBJ2-5, with 7 nucleotides matching TRBD1. Germline CDR1 SEHNR, CDR2 FQNEAQ (reference sequence). After removal of 1 base from V and 2 bases from J, the junction contained 4 bases not matched to a gene. This CDR3 region has 15 residues.

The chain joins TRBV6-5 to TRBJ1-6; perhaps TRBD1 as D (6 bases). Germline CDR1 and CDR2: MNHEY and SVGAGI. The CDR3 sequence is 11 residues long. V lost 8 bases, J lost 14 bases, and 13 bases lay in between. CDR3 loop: CASGRGGSLHF. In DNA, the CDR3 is TGTGCCAGCGGTCGAGGGGGATCCCTCCACTTT.

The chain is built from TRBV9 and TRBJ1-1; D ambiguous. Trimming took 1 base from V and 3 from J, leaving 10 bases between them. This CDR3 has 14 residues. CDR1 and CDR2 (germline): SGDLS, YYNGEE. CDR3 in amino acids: CASSVMGSDTEAFF. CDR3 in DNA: TGTGCCAGCAGCGTAATGGGGAGCGACACTGAAGCTTTCTTT. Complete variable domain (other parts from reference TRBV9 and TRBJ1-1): DSGVTQTPKHLITATGQRVTLRCSPRSGDLSVYWYQQSLDQGLQFLIQYYNGEERAKGNILERFSAQQFPDLHSELNLSSLELGDSALYFCASSVMGSDTEAFFGQGTRLTVV.

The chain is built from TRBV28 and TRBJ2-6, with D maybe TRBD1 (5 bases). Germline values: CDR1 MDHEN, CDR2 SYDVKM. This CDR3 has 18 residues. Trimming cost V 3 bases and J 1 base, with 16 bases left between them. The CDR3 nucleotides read TGTGCCAGCAGTTTCTTGGCAGGGCAACGTTCTGGGGCCAACGTCCTGACTTTC. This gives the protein CASSFLAGQRSGANVLTF. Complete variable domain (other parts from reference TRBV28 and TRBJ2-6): DVKVTQSSRYLVKRTGEKVFLECVQDMDHENMFWYRQDPGLGLRLIYFSYDVKMKEKGDIPEGYSVSREKKERFSLILESASTNQTSMYLCASSFLAGQRSGANVLTFGAGSRLTVL.